This TCR beta chain was identified during a study of Graves' ophthalmopathy and Graves' hyperthyroidism. The authors defined stable hyperthyroidism as no ophthalmopathy within 18 months of follow-up. Study-level findings and limits: The model predicted progression of ophthalmopathy with a sensitivity of 70% to 71%, and its specificity was about 73%.

As regards this clonotype: Its specificity is not known. This may stem from a read error, because a much larger clone lies one nucleotide away. Since no conserved phenylalanine or tryptophan closes the CDR3, a read error is the likely cause.

This CDR3 comprises 11 residues. In germline, CDR1 is MDHEN, CDR2 SYDVKM. Trimming removed 7 bases from V and 3 bases from J, with 6 bases in between. TCR beta CDR3 amplification used RNA transcripts. HTBI-primed RT-PCR formed the first round, and a multiplex PCR formed the second. TCRdb fed the multiplex PCR reads into MiXCR, producing one record per CDR3 protein. This repertoire shows 350,000 to 450,000 distinct CDR3 sequences, under 25% found once; its top ten account for under 3.5%. The gene calls are TRBV28 and TRBJ1-1; D gene ambiguous. The sequencing input was peripheral blood. The TCR comes from a woman under 30 with stable Graves' hyperthyroidism. CDR3 residues: CASTAYTEAFV. The CDR3 region has the DNA TGTGCCAGCACCGCTTACACTGAAGCTTTCGTT.